Listed below are T cell receptor beta chains from one sample, sequenced in a study of CD8+CD57+ T cells in acquired aplastic anemia. TCRdb reprocessed the reads via MiXCR and lists one record per CDR3 protein. The table records about 210,000 distinct CDR3 sequences, roughly 55% of them present only once. The sequenced sample consisted of sorted CD4+, CD8+, or CD8+CD57+ T cells (not recorded which) from PBMCs. The receptors originated from a human donor in good health. Each CDR3 is given with its conserved first and last residue. A D gene is named only where the DNA matches it firmly. Size is stated for part of the rows, as once, few or many counts, or as a class when the clone is expanded.

D gene	V gene	J gene	clone size	CDR3 protein	CDR3 DNA
-	TRBV7-2	TRBJ1-2	-	CASSLGVSNYGYTF	TGTGCCAGCAGCTTAGGGGTATCTAACTATGGCTACACCTTC
TRBD1	TRBV7-2	TRBJ2-5	-	CASSLDRDRGETQYF	TGTGCCAGCAGCTTAGATAGGGACAGGGGTGAGACCCAGTACTTC
TRBD1	TRBV6-6	TRBJ1-2	-	CASSWTGGGGYTF	TGTGCCAGCAGTTGGACAGGGGGCGGTGGCTACACCTTC
-	TRBV7-9	TRBJ1-2	-	CASSVGSGYTF	TGTGCCAGCAGCGTAGGTTCCGGCTACACCTTC
TRBD1	TRBV5-8	TRBJ2-7	-	CASSPSGTGYEQYF	TGTGCCAGCAGCCCTTCCGGGACAGGGTACGAGCAGTACTTC
TRBD2	TRBV7-6	TRBJ2-3	-	CASSHSSGGAADTQYF	TGTGCCAGCAGCCATTCTAGCGGGGGGGCCGCAGATACGCAGTATTTT
-	TRBV12-3/TRBV12-4	TRBJ2-1	-	CASTFGFMEQFF	TGCGCCAGCACATTCGGTTTTATGGAGCAGTTCTTC
-	TRBV7-9	TRBJ2-1	many	CASSAGPTTYNEQFF	TGTGCCAGCAGCGCGGGACCGACGACCTACAATGAGCAGTTCTTC
-	TRBV19	TRBJ2-2	-	CASRSASLADNTGELFF	TGTGCCAGTAGAAGTGCGTCGTTGGCAGACAACACCGGGGAGCTGTTTTTT
TRBD1	TRBV10-2	TRBJ2-1	-	CASSIGQGFSYNEQFF	TGCGCCAGCAGTATAGGACAGGGTTTCTCCTACAATGAGCAGTTCTTC
-	TRBV5-6	TRBJ2-1	-	CASSGSVTYNEQFF	TGTGCCAGCAGCGGATCAGTGACCTACAATGAGCAGTTCTTC
TRBD1	TRBV25-1	TRBJ1-1	-	CASSETGQKTEAFF	TGTGCCAGCAGTGAAACGGGACAGAAGACTGAAGCTTTCTTT
-	TRBV6-2/TRBV6-3	TRBJ2-5	-	CASSLSRGGIKTQYF	TGTGCCAGCAGTTTGAGCAGGGGAGGAATTAAGACCCAGTACTTC
-	TRBV19	TRBJ2-7	-	CASSTAISYEQYF	TGTGCCAGTAGTACAGCGATCTCCTACGAGCAGTACTTC
-	TRBV15	TRBJ2-1	-	CATSRGFVGTSRNEQFF	TGTGCCACCAGCAGAGGTTTCGTCGGGACCTCCAGGAATGAGCAGTTCTTC
-	TRBV19	TRBJ1-2	-	CASSISGGHYGYTF	TGTGCCAGTAGTATATCGGGGGGCCACTATGGCTACACCTTC
-	TRBV7-3	TRBJ2-7	many	CASSAPGPTEQYF	TGTGCCAGCAGCGCCCCGGGACCGACCGAGCAGTACTTC
TRBD1	TRBV10-3	TRBJ1-6	-	CAIRADRPSSYNSPLHF	TGTGCCATCAGGGCGGACAGGCCGAGCTCCTATAATTCACCCCTCCACTTT
-	TRBV5-6	TRBJ2-5	many	CASSFLIAEETQYF	TGTGCCAGCAGCTTCTTGATAGCGGAAGAGACCCAGTACTTC
TRBD1	TRBV7-3	TRBJ1-5	-	CASSLDREVYQPQHF	TGTGCCAGCAGCTTAGACAGGGAGGTATACCAGCCCCAGCATTTT
-	TRBV5-8	TRBJ2-5	once	CASSLEGVGQETQYF	TGTGCCAGCAGCTTGGAGGGTGTGGGCCAAGAGACCCAGTACTTC
TRBD1	TRBV9	TRBJ2-3	few	CASSVSTGHTDTQYF	TGTGCCAGCAGCGTCTCGACAGGGCACACAGATACGCAGTATTTT
TRBD1	TRBV20-1	TRBJ1-1	-	CSAVTGVDNTEAFF	TGCAGTGCGGTAACAGGGGTGGATAATACTGAAGCTTTCTTT
TRBD1	TRBV6-1	TRBJ2-2	few	CASSDHPQGGLIGELFF	TGTGCCAGCAGTGACCATCCACAGGGGGGATTGATCGGGGAGCTGTTTTTT
TRBD2	TRBV7-3	TRBJ2-1	-	CASSLTVQGLENEQFF	TGTGCCAGCAGCTTAACGGTCCAGGGACTAGAGAATGAGCAGTTCTTC
-	TRBV20-1	TRBJ1-2	-	CGARDPAEDHYGYTF	TGCGGTGCTAGAGATCCTGCAGAAGATCACTATGGCTACACCTTC
-	TRBV7-2	TRBJ1-5	-	CASSLAAGQPQHF	TGTGCCAGCAGCTTAGCGGCCGGTCAGCCCCAGCATTTT
TRBD2	TRBV20-1	TRBJ2-2	-	CSVGGSGTGELFF	TGCAGTGTGGGGGGGAGTGGCACCGGGGAGCTGTTTTTT
-	TRBV7-9	TRBJ2-7	-	CASSHELHIYEQYF	TGTGCCAGCAGCCATGAACTACATATCTACGAGCAGTACTTC
TRBD1	TRBV7-9	TRBJ2-7	few	CASSLQGPTSYEQYF	TGTGCCAGCAGCCTACAGGGGCCTACCTCCTACGAGCAGTACTTC
-	TRBV6-6	TRBJ2-5	-	CASSYSGQGETQYF	TGTGCCAGCAGTTACTCGGGACAAGGAGAGACCCAGTACTTC
TRBD1	TRBV20-1	TRBJ1-1	-	CSARADRVTEAFF	TGCAGTGCTAGGGCCGACAGGGTTACTGAAGCTTTCTTT